The clone carrying this T cell receptor beta chain was seen repeatedly, ten times or more. Mismatch with germline at one junction end may stem from a read error. Germline-derived CDR1 and CDR2 are LNHNV and YYDKDF (reference sequence). The CDR3 runs 14 residues. Preparing the TCRbeta library involved the use of unique molecular identifiers. In TCRdb, the PCR reads were re-called with MiXCR into one record per CDR3 protein. The table shows around 92,000 distinct CDR3 sequences, with 9.5% to 15% occurring only once. The data were taken from a study of T-cell reconstitution after alpha-beta-depleted transplantation in children.

The material was PBMCs from the stem cell graft donor, obtained from the stem cell graft. This chain joins TRBV15 and TRBJ2-5; maybe TRBD2 (5 bases). This receptor was obtained from a human donor who donated a stem cell graft to a child with inherited bone marrow failure. CDR3 amino acids: CATSRVTPGLSMNF. CDR3 nucleotide sequence: TGTGCCACCAGCAGAGTGACACCCGGACTGTCAATGAACTTC.